These 21 T cell receptor beta chains share one sample of origin, sequenced in a study of blood T cell repertoires in COVID-19. Assay used: immunoSEQ multiplex PCR; TCRdb lists only in-frame clones, some missing. This table has tens of thousands of clones, 69% appearing once. Sequenced sample: peripheral blood. These receptors were taken from a man older than 75 with acute or convalescent COVID-19.

The rearrangement links TRBV19 to TRBJ2-6; TRBD1 aligns across 8 bases. The germline gives CDR1 LNHDA, CDR2 SQIVND (reference sequence). The CDR3 runs to 18 residues. The V and J ends lost 5 bases and 0 bases, in that order; junction bases with no gene match: 9. The CDR3 here is CASSRTGTGLSGANVLTF. The DNA of the CDR3 is TGTGCCAGTAGTCGGACCGGGACAGGACTCTCTGGGGCCAACGTCCTGACTTTC.

By share, this clone counts as medium-sized. This chain joins TRBV11-3 and TRBJ1-5; a weak D match, TRBD1 (6 bases). Trimming removed 5 bases at V and 6 bases at J, with 11 bases between. Germline CDR1 reads SGHNT; CDR2 reads YENEEA. This CDR3 comprises 13 residues. CDR3 sequence (DNA): TGTGCCAGCAGCGAGGAAGGGGGTCAGCCCCAGCATTTT. Translated, it gives CASSEEGGQPQHF.

This chain uses TRBV7-2 with TRBJ2-3, with TRBD2 identical over 13 bases. The CDR3 is 15 amino acids. V lost 5 bases, J lost 6 bases, and 5 bases stayed unmatched. Looked up from germline, CDR1 is SGHTA and CDR2 is FQGNSA. CDR3 coding DNA: TGTGCCAGCAGCCGGACTAGCGGGAGTTCGGATACGCAGTATTTT. Its translation: CASSRTSGSSDTQYF.

A few counts support this clone. This chain links TRBV11-3 with TRBJ2-7; 10 bases align to TRBD1. With 5 bases clipped from V and 4 bases from J, the junction kept 8 bases outside the gene matches. Germline assignment: CDR1 SGHNT and CDR2 YENEEA. CDR3 size: 15 residues. The DNA of the CDR3 is TGTGCCAGCAGCCGCCCGAGGACAGGGGGATACGAGCAGTACTTC. Its protein product is CASSRPRTGGYEQYF. Supplemented by reference TRBV11-3 and TRBJ2-7, the full variable domain reads EAGVVQSPRYKIIEKKQPVAFWCNPISGHNTLYWYLQNLGQGPELLIRYENEEAVDDSQLPKDRFSAERLKGVDSTLKIQPAELGDSAVYLCASSRPRTGGYEQYFGPGTRLTVT.

The V call is TRBV5-1, the J call TRBJ2-1; D might be TRBD2 (6 bases). The CDR3 is made up of 14 amino acids. V lost 5 bases to trimming and J lost 14 bases, with 23 bases between them. Germline values: CDR1 SGHRS, CDR2 YFSETQ. The CDR3 DNA sequence: TGCGCCAGCAGTTGGGGGGATGAGGGCTCTGGGGAGTTCTTC. It yields the protein CASSWGDEGSGEFF.

The chain joins TRBV11-3 to TRBJ1-3; no definite D call. The CDR3 length is 15 residues. The V gene lost 4 bases and the J gene lost 7 bases, with 17 bases spanning the gap. CDR1 is SGHNT, CDR2 YENEEA, per germline. The CDR3 here is CASSSALLGGNTIYF. The CDR3 coding sequence is TGTGCCAGCAGCTCCGCTCTGTTGGGCGGGAACACCATATATTTT.

V gene TRBV7-8 combines with J gene TRBJ1-2; 7 positions agree with TRBD1. Losses at the gene ends were 5 bases for V and 4 bases for J; bases not matched to a gene: 7. The germline V gene encodes CDR1 SGHVS and CDR2 FQNEAQ. The CDR3 length is 14 residues. The chain's CDR3 is CASSEDRRGYGYTF. In DNA, the CDR3 is TGTGCCAGCAGCGAGGACAGGAGGGGCTATGGCTACACCTTC.

Only one count was recorded for this clone. The chain couples TRBV15 to TRBJ1-2; 9 bases map to TRBD1. CDR3 length equals 16 residues. Trimming removed 8 bases from V and 7 bases from J; junction bases left unmatched: 17. Germline V gene sequence: CDR1 LNHNV, CDR2 YYDKDF (reference sequence). In DNA form, the CDR3 reads TGTGCCACCGGACTAGTTGAGCGGACAGGGGAAATTGGCTACACCTTC. Translation gives CATGLVERTGEIGYTF. Using reference TRBV15 and TRBJ1-2 for the parts outside the CDR3, the full variable domain is DAMVIQNPRYQVTQFGKPVTLSCSQTLNHNVMYWYQQKSSQAPKLLFHYYDKDFNNEADTPDNFQSRRPNTSFCFLDIRSPGLGDTAMYLCATGLVERTGEIGYTFGSGTRLTVV.

The chain recombines TRBV6-1 with TRBJ2-7, with D tentatively TRBD2 (5 bases). V lost 3 bases to trimming and J lost 0 bases, with 12 bases between them. From germline, CDR1 is MNHNS and CDR2 SASEGT. The CDR3 has 15 amino acids. CDR3 sequence (DNA): TGTGCCAGCAGTGACCTTGCGCGGGCCTCCTACGAGCAGTACTTC. This gives the protein CASSDLARASYEQYF.

This clone was detected once. The chain is built from TRBV11-2 and TRBJ1-3, with a weak D call TRBD1 (6 bases). Germline values: CDR1 SGHAT, CDR2 FQNNGV. V was clipped by 5 bases and J by 4 bases, with 12 bases between them. The CDR3 totals 14 residues. CDR3 loop: CASSRRGQGNTIYF. DNA of the CDR3: TGTGCCAGCAGCCGGCGGGGGCAGGGAAACACCATATATTTT.

The chain combines TRBV19 with TRBJ1-1, with 7 bases that match TRBD1. Germline trimming cut 6 bases from V and 3 bases from J; bases unmatched to any gene: 4. The CDR3 length is 13 residues. The V gene's germline CDR1 is LNHDA and CDR2 SQIVND (reference sequence). The CDR3 nucleotides read TGTGCCAGTAGGTTAACAGGGGACACTGAAGCTTTCTTT. It translates to CASRLTGDTEAFF.

The chain carries TRBV4-1 and TRBJ1-3; no firm D call. This CDR3 is built from 14 residues. V shed 4 bases and J shed 2 bases, with 9 bases lying between them. Germline CDR1 and CDR2: MGHRA and YSYEKL. The CDR3 region is CASSPGLTGNTIYF. The CDR3 DNA reads TGCGCCAGCAGCCCCGGACTGACTGGAAACACCATATATTTT.

V gene TRBV5-1 combines with J gene TRBJ2-7, with D tentatively TRBD1 (7 bases). Germline-derived CDR1 and CDR2 are SGHRS and YFSETQ. V dropped 4 bases and J dropped 4 bases, with 18 bases sitting between them. The CDR3 spans 15 residues. Here the CDR3 reads CASSILQGTGYEQYF. The CDR3, as DNA: TGCGCCAGCAGCATTCTACAGGGGACTGGTTACGAGCAGTACTTC.

J is TRBJ2-1 and V is TRBV4-3, with TRBD2 matching 9 bases. The CDR3 has 15 amino acids. Germline lookup yields CDR1 LGHNA and CDR2 YSLEER. V shed 3 bases and J 6 bases; nucleotides not matched to a gene: 6. CDR3 sequence (DNA): TGCGCCAGCAGCCACCCTAGCGGGACCGGCAATGAGCAGTTCTTC. It translates to CASSHPSGTGNEQFF.

This clone showed up many times. This rearrangement joins TRBV4-1 to TRBJ2-3; 14 bases fit TRBD2. CDR1 is MGHRA and CDR2 is YSYEKL in the germline V gene. Unmatched junction bases numbered 9, after V lost 4 bases and J lost 3 bases. CDR3 size: 18 residues. The CDR3 reads CASSLRTSGGFITDTQYF. The CDR3, as DNA: TGCGCCAGCAGCCTCCGGACTAGCGGGGGGTTTATAACAGATACGCAGTATTTT.

CDR3 nucleotide sequence: TGTGCCAGTACCTTCGCCCAGGGGGCCGGTGGCTACACCTTC. Its protein is CASTFAQGAGGYTF. V and J are TRBV19 and TRBJ1-2; 8 bases map to TRBD1. V gave up 7 bases and J gave up 7 bases; unmatched junction bases: 11. The length of the CDR3 is 14 residues. CDR1 is LNHDA, CDR2 SQIVND, per germline (reference sequence).

The chain is built from TRBV11-2 and TRBJ2-1, with D possibly matching TRBD2 (5 bases). CDR3 length: 16 amino acids. V lost 4 bases to trimming and J lost 3 bases, with 16 bases between them. Germline V lookup: CDR1 SGHAT, CDR2 FQNNGV. CDR3 bases: TGTGCCAGCAGCTCCCGGACTGGGAGAGACTACAATGAGCAGTTCTTC. Its translation is CASSSRTGRDYNEQFF. Variable domain in full (rest from reference TRBV11-2 and TRBJ2-1): EAGVAQSPRYKIIEKRQSVAFWCNPISGHATLYWYQQILGQGPKLLIQFQNNGVVDDSQLPKDRFSAERLKGVDSTLKIQPAKLEDSAVYLCASSSRTGRDYNEQFFGPGTRLTVL.

J is TRBJ1-1 and V is TRBV27; a possible D gene is TRBD1 (6 bases). CDR3 size: 13 residues. V was clipped by 8 bases and J by 1 base, with 11 bases between them. Germline CDR1 MNHEY, CDR2 SMNVEV (reference sequence). The CDR3 protein is CASHRVKNTEAFF. The CDR3 bases are TGTGCCAGCCACAGGGTGAAGAACACTGAAGCTTTCTTT.

This chain links TRBV7-9 with TRBJ1-2; TRBD1 agrees at 7 bases. V lost 5 bases to trimming and J lost 2 bases; unmatched junction nucleotides: 11. The CDR3 runs to 16 residues. The germline gives CDR1 SEHNR, CDR2 FQNEAQ (reference sequence). The CDR3 region is CASSPATTGTNYGYTF. CDR3 nucleotide sequence: TGTGCCAGCAGCCCCGCAACGACAGGGACCAACTATGGCTACACCTTC.

This clone was detected once. The chain is built from TRBV3-1 (or the pseudogene TRBV3-2) and TRBJ1-1; no reliable D call. V was shortened by 1 base and J by 5 bases, with 14 bases between the two germline ends. This CDR3 has 15 residues. Germline V gene data show CDR1 as LGHDT and CDR2 as YNNKEL (reference sequence). The DNA of the CDR3 is TGTGCCAGCAGCCAAGGGAAACGGGGTACTACTGAAGCTTTCTTT. Translating it yields CASSQGKRGTTEAFF.

This chain connects TRBV19 to TRBJ1-2; D unclear. Germline loops: CDR1 LNHDA, CDR2 SQIVND (reference sequence). The V end was cut by 1 base, the J end by 0 bases, with 12 bases between. CDR3 size: 16 residues. CDR3 residues: CASSIGGLTTNYGYTF. For the CDR3, the DNA is TGTGCCAGTAGTATAGGCGGACTTACTACTAACTATGGCTACACCTTC.